This record concerns one TCR beta chain sequence. Its matching antigen is unknown. The study drew the donors from its roughly 120-subject validation cohort, separate from the roughly 670-subject first cohort. The data belong to a study of cytomegalovirus exposure and HLA in healthy donors. General study results and limits: Subsequent analysis revealed that first-cohort TCR clusters tended to co-occur in the 90 to 150 validation repertoires.

TCRdb's table, derived via immunoSEQ multiplex PCR, lists solely in-frame clones and lacks some. The sample contains under 200,000 clones, 86% of which appear only once. V lost 4 bases and J lost 2, with 12 bases in between. This CDR3 spans 15 amino acids. In germline, CDR1 is LGHNA, CDR2 YNFKEQ. This rearrangement joins TRBV4-2 to TRBJ2-4; D may be TRBD1 (5 bases). Sequencing was done on a sample of PBMCs. This TCR derives from a woman in her twenties or thirties in good health and CMV-seronegative. The chain's CDR3 is CASSLADSPKNIQYF. The CDR3 DNA reads as TGTGCCAGCAGCCTCGCAGACAGTCCCAAAAACATTCAGTACTTC.